This T cell receptor beta chain is drawn from a study of T cell responses to AZD1222 COVID-19 vaccine. Germline V gives CDR1 SNHLY, CDR2 FYNNEI. The CDR3 spans 14 residues. The V end lost 2 bases, the J end lost 4 bases, and 11 bases lay between the germline ends. Study findings and constraints: Only after the peak T cell response were repertoires sampled. In a largely white British group with more females than males, clonal diversity was possibly underestimated.

Sequenced by immunoSEQ multiplex PCR; TCRdb stores in-frame clones only, minus some. The repertoire consists of about 150,000 clones, with around 87% occurring once and the leading ten covering roughly 9.1%. Pooling covered second doses at about 4 or about 12 weeks. As for this clone: The antigen is not known.

The material was peripheral blood, obtained 28 days after the second AZD1222 dose. This receptor was identified in an adult who received the AZD1222 COVID-19 vaccine. The chain combines TRBV2 with TRBJ1-1; D is perhaps TRBD1 (5 bases). In nucleotides, the CDR3 is TGTGCCAGCAGTGAAAGGACAAGTCGCACTGAAGCTTTCTTT. Amino acids: CASSERTSRTEAFF.